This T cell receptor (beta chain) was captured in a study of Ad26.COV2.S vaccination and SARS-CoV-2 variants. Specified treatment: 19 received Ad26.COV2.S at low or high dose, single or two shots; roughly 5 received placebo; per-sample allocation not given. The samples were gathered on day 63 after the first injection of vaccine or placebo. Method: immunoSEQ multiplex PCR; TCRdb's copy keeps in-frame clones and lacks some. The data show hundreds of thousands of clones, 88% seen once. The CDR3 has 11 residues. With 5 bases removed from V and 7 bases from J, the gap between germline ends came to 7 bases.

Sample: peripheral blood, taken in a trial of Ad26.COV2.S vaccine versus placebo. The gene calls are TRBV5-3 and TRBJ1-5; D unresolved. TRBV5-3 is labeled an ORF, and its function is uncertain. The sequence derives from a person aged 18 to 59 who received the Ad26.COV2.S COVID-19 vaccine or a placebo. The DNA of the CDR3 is TGTGCCAGAAGTATCGAGCAGCCCCAGCATTTT. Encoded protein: CARSIEQPQHF.